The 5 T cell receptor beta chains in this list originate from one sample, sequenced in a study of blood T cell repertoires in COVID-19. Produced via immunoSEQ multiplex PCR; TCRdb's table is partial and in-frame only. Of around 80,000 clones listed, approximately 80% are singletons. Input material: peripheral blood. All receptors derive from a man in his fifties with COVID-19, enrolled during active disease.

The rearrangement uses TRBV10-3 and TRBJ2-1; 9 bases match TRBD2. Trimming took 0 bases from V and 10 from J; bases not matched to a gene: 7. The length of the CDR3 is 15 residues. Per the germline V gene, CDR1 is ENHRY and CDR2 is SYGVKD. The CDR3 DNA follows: TGTGCCATCAGTGAGTCTGGCGGGAGGGCCCGGGAGCAGTTCTTC. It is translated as CAISESGGRAREQFF.

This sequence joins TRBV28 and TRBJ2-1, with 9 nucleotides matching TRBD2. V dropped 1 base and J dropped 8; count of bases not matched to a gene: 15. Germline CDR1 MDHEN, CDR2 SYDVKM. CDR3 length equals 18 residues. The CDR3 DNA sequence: TGTGCCAGCAGTTTATTAGTCAGGCGGGAGGGCCGTCTGTATGAGCAGTTCTTC. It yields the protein CASSLLVRREGRLYEQFF.

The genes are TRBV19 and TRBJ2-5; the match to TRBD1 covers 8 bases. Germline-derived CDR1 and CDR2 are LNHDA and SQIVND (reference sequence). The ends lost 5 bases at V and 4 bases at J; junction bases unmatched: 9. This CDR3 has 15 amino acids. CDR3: CASSPYGQGGETQYF. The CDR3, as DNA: TGTGCCAGTAGTCCCTATGGACAGGGAGGAGAGACCCAGTACTTC.

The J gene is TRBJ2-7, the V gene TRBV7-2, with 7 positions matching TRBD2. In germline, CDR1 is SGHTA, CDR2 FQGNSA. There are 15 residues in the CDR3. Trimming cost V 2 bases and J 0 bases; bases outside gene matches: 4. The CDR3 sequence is CASSLSGGSSYEQYF. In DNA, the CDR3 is TGTGCCAGCAGCTTAAGCGGCGGGAGCTCCTACGAGCAGTACTTC.

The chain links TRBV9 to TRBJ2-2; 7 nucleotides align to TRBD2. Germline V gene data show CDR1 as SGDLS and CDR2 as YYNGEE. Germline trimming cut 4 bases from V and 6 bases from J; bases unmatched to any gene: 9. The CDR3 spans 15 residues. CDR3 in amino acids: CASSLKRDYAGELFF. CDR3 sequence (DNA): TGTGCCAGCAGCCTGAAGCGGGATTACGCCGGGGAGCTGTTTTTT. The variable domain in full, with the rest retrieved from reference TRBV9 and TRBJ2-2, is DSGVTQTPKHLITATGQRVTLRCSPRSGDLSVYWYQQSLDQGLQFLIQYYNGEERAKGNILERFSAQQFPDLHSELNLSSLELGDSALYFCASSLKRDYAGELFFGEGSRLTVL.